This passage covers 23 T cell receptor beta chains from one sample sequenced in a study of spatial heterogeneity in lung cancer (dated by TCRdb to about 2019). The paper's findings and limits, for the study overall: A correlation was observed between the number of expanded intratumoral alpha and beta TCRs and the tumor nonsynonymous mutation count.

Libraries were constructed by 5' RACE. These reads were obtained on a NextSeq 500. TCRdb reprocessed the public reads (quality trimming at Q25 with fastp, clone calling with MiXCR) and kept in-frame beta chains. A single entry per CDR3 protein holds the most common genes and DNA from its merged rows. Counted in this sample were roughly 5,300 distinct CDR3 sequences; 8.4% of them appeared once. The ten largest clones add up to roughly 32% of the sample. These receptors lack a known antigen. In light of the paper, this sample's time point label describes: sample taken at primary tumor resection. This material consisted of lung tumor tissue, taken at surgery. The receptors were sampled from a female donor with early-stage non-small cell lung cancer.

Relative to its sample, this clonotype is medium-sized. The genes are TRBV24-1 and TRBJ2-3; D is unclear. The CDR3 contains 15 residues. The germline V gene has CDR1 KGHDR and CDR2 SFDVKD. Trimming shortened V by 5 bases and J by 0 bases, and 11 bases separated the two germline ends. DNA of the CDR3: TGTGCCACCAGTGGCGACGCTACTAGCACAGATACGCAGTATTTT. Protein: CATSGDATSTDTQYF.

The table lists this clonotype with many counts. The chain links TRBV6-1 to TRBJ2-7; 8 bases line up with TRBD2. CDR1 MNHNS and CDR2 SASEGT come from the germline V gene. The CDR3 contains 13 residues. The V and J ends lost 6 bases and 6 bases, in that order; junction bases with no gene match: 7. DNA of the CDR3: TGTGCCAGCAGCCCAGGACTAGCCGGCGAGCAGTACGTC. Translating gives CASSPGLAGEQYV.

At least ten counts were recorded for this clonotype. V usage is TRBV5-5 and J usage is TRBJ2-1, with D perhaps matching TRBD1 or TRBD2 (5 bases each). The CDR3 is made up of 14 amino acids. V lost 0 bases to trimming and J lost 5 bases, with 9 bases between them. The germline V gene encodes CDR1 SGHKS and CDR2 YYEKEE (reference sequence). CDR3 region: CASSLGRGDNEQFF. DNA of the CDR3: TGTGCCAGCAGCTTGGGAAGAGGGGACAATGAGCAGTTCTTC.

By frequency in the sample, this clonotype is medium-sized (0.01 to 0.1%). The chain is built from TRBV3-1 and TRBJ1-3, with a possible D match to TRBD1 (5 bases). V was shortened by 0 bases and J by 7 bases, with 10 bases between the two germline ends. The CDR3 extends over 14 amino acids. Germline lookup yields CDR1 LGHDT and CDR2 YNNKEL (reference sequence). CDR3 sequence: CASSQDPGLNTIYF. CDR3 DNA sequence: TGTGCCAGCAGCCAAGACCCAGGGCTGAACACCATATATTTT.

This clonotype was detected ten times or more. The chain couples TRBV10-3 to TRBJ2-3, with 8 nucleotides matching TRBD2. CDR1 ENHRY and CDR2 SYGVKD come from the germline V gene. CDR3 length: 16 residues. V trimming: 4 bases; J trimming: 0 bases; junction bases outside the gene matches: 6. The DNA of the CDR3 is TGTGCCATCAGTGTGGGCGGGAGGACTAGCACAGATACGCAGTATTTT. The encoded protein is CAISVGGRTSTDTQYF.

This clonotype is medium-sized (0.01 to 0.1%) within its sample. The chain employs TRBV7-6 and TRBJ1-4, with D unresolved. CDR1 and CDR2 (germline): SGHVS, FNYEAQ. This CDR3 is built from 15 residues. Trimming pared 5 bases from V and 6 bases from J, leaving 16 bases between. CDR3 coding DNA: TGTGCCAGCAGCGGGCCCGGCTCGGTTGATGAAAAACTGTTTTTT. This gives the protein CASSGPGSVDEKLFF.

The V call is TRBV19, the J call TRBJ2-6; 8 bases fit TRBD1. Looked up from germline, CDR1 is LNHDA and CDR2 is SQIVND (reference sequence). This CDR3 contains 17 residues. The junction had 7 bases not matched to a gene; V was cut back by 6 bases and J by 0 bases. The CDR3 spells CASSRQGRTSGANVLTF. CDR3 DNA sequence: TGTGCCAGTAGCCGACAGGGGCGAACCTCTGGGGCCAACGTCCTGACTTTC.

This clonotype was detected many times. V usage is TRBV7-3 and J usage is TRBJ2-3, with D perhaps being TRBD1 or TRBD2 (5 bases each). The CDR3 has 15 residues. CDR1 is SGHTA, CDR2 FQGTGA, per germline. Trimming pared 3 bases from V and 2 bases from J, leaving 12 bases between. CDR3 in amino acids: CASSFMGRFTDTQYF. The CDR3 bases are TGTGCCAGCAGCTTTATGGGACGGTTCACAGATACGCAGTATTTT.

This clonotype has a handful of counts. The rearrangement uses TRBV5-5 and TRBJ1-1, with no clear D. CDR3 length: 13 residues. V gave up 2 bases and J gave up 1 base, with 6 bases separating them. Germline lookup yields CDR1 SGHKS and CDR2 YYEKEE (reference sequence). In DNA, the CDR3 is TGTGCCAGCAGCTTCGTCCGGAACACTGAAGCTTTCTTT. Residues: CASSFVRNTEAFF.

This clonotype occurred many times. The chain recombines TRBV5-1 with TRBJ1-2; TRBD1 matches 10 bases. After removal of 6 bases from V and 8 bases from J, the junction contained 13 bases not matched to a gene. The CDR3 extends over 15 amino acids. Germline CDR1 is SGHRS and CDR2 is YFSETQ. The CDR3 sequence is CASTSNSGTGVGYTF. The CDR3 region has the DNA TGCGCCAGCACTTCTAATTCCGGGACAGGGGTCGGCTACACCTTC. Combining the CDR3 with reference TRBV5-1 and TRBJ1-2 gives the whole variable domain KAGVTQTPRYLIKTRGQQVTLSCSPISGHRSVSWYQQTPGQGLQFLFEYFSETQRNKGNFPGRFSGRQFSNSRSEMNVSTLELGDSALYLCASTSNSGTGVGYTFGSGTRLTVV.

This clonotype was counted ten times or more. The V gene is TRBV5-1, the J gene TRBJ1-6; D unclear. Germline CDR1 reads SGHRS; CDR2 reads YFSETQ. The ends were cut back, 0 bases at V and 0 bases at J, with 7 bases in the middle. The CDR3 length is 16 residues. This CDR3 reads CASSLVQSSYNSPLHF. The CDR3 nucleotides are TGCGCCAGCAGCTTGGTTCAGAGCTCCTATAATTCACCCCTCCACTTT.

The sample holds a few counts of this clonotype. This chain links TRBV3-1 with TRBJ1-4; 7 nucleotides match TRBD1. Germline V gene lookup returns CDR1 LGHDT and CDR2 YNNKEL (reference sequence). V gave up 4 bases and J gave up 3 bases; unmatched junction bases: 2. This CDR3 comprises 14 residues. The CDR3 is CASSRQGPNEKLFF. The CDR3 DNA follows: TGTGCCAGCAGCCGACAGGGTCCTAATGAAAAACTGTTTTTT.

This clonotype is labeled medium-sized (0.01 to 0.1%). The chain employs TRBV2 and TRBJ2-4; 9 nucleotides align to TRBD1. CDR1 and CDR2 from the germline V gene are SNHLY and FYNNEI. V lost 9 bases, J lost 0 bases, and 15 bases stayed unmatched. This CDR3 region has 18 residues. The CDR3 is CARRADRGPSIAKNIQYF. The DNA for the CDR3 is TGTGCCAGGAGAGCGGACAGGGGACCTAGTATAGCCAAAAACATTCAGTACTTC.

This clonotype was counted at least ten times. The rearrangement joins TRBV6-1 to TRBJ2-6; D perhaps matches TRBD1 (6 bases). The germline V and J ends were trimmed by 4 bases and 1 base, with 11 bases remaining between them. This CDR3 region has 16 residues. Germline CDR1 and CDR2: MNHNS and SASEGT. CDR3 region: CASSVLRGSGANVLTF. The CDR3 nucleotides are TGTGCCAGCAGTGTACTCAGGGGATCTGGGGCCAACGTCCTGACTTTC.

Ten or more counts support this clonotype. The chain couples TRBV5-4 to TRBJ1-2, with 8 positions matching TRBD1. With 6 bases clipped from V and 8 bases from J, the junction kept 9 bases outside the gene matches. Germline values: CDR1 SGHNT, CDR2 YYREEE (reference sequence). The CDR3 runs 13 residues. Here the CDR3 DNA reads TGTGCCAGCAACTCCCTGGACAGGGAGGGCTACACCTTC. It encodes CASNSLDREGYTF.

By share, this clonotype ranks as medium-sized (0.01 to 0.1%). The chain is built from TRBV3-1 and TRBJ2-1, with a possible D match to TRBD2 (5 bases). CDR3 length equals 16 residues. Deletions cut 4 bases from V and 3 bases from J, with 16 bases between. Germline lookup yields CDR1 LGHDT and CDR2 YNNKEL (reference sequence). The CDR3 bases are TGTGCCAGCAGCCCCTGGGCTAGCAGACACTACAATGAGCAGTTCTTC. It specifies CASSPWASRHYNEQFF.

This clonotype was picked up many times. This chain joins TRBV29-1 and TRBJ2-7; 12 positions match TRBD1. Per the germline V gene, CDR1 is SQVTM and CDR2 is ANQGSEA. The V gene end was trimmed by 7 bases and the J gene end by 5 bases; junction bases not matched to a gene: 6. The CDR3 extends over 13 amino acids. The CDR3 sequence is CSAGGQGANEQYF. The CDR3 nucleotides read TGCAGCGCTGGGGGACAGGGGGCGAACGAGCAGTACTTC.

In this sample, this clonotype is medium-sized. The rearrangement links TRBV28 to TRBJ2-1; TRBD2 agrees at 10 bases. The V and J ends lost 5 bases and 2 bases, in that order; junction bases with no gene match: 3. Germline V gene sequence: CDR1 MDHEN, CDR2 SYDVKM. The CDR3 is 15 residues long. The CDR3 sequence: CASSLSGGTYNEQFF. Written as DNA, the CDR3 is TGTGCCAGCAGTCTTAGCGGGGGGACCTACAATGAGCAGTTCTTC.

This clonotype was detected many times. The chain uses TRBV5-1 and TRBJ2-3; 7 nucleotides match TRBD2. Trimming at V came to 5 bases and at J to 0 bases, leaving 6 bases not matched to a gene. The CDR3 loop spans 15 amino acids. CDR1 is SGHRS and CDR2 is YFSETQ in the germline V gene. The CDR3 DNA reads as TGCGCCAGCAGAGAACTAGCGACTAGCACAGATACGCAGTATTTT. Translation: CASRELATSTDTQYF.

This clonotype is medium-sized by share. The chain joins TRBV6-5 to TRBJ2-7; 7 nucleotides match TRBD1. The CDR3 spans 14 residues. The V gene's germline CDR1 is MNHEY and CDR2 SVGAGI. V trimming: 5 bases; J trimming: 2 bases; junction bases outside the gene matches: 6. The CDR3 spells CASSKDRSAYEQYF. CDR3 DNA: TGTGCCAGCAGTAAGGACAGGTCGGCCTACGAGCAGTACTTC.

This chain uses TRBV9 with TRBJ2-4; 12 positions match TRBD1. From germline, CDR1 is SGDLS and CDR2 YYNGEE. CDR3 length: 15 residues. V lost 0 bases and J lost 8; bases outside the gene matches: 3. The CDR3 nucleotides are TGTGCCAGCAGCGTAGAGGGGACAGGGGGCGACATTCAGTACTTC. It codes for CASSVEGTGGDIQYF.

This clonotype ranks as medium-sized. This chain uses TRBV7-3 with TRBJ2-3; 11 bases map to TRBD2. The CDR3 totals 16 residues. Germline V gene data show CDR1 as SGHTA and CDR2 as FQGTGA. The V segment lost 1 base and the J segment 3 bases; nucleotides outside the gene matches: 3. For the CDR3, the DNA is TGTGCCAGCAGCTTAAACCCTAGCGGGAGGACAGATACGCAGTATTTT. As protein: CASSLNPSGRTDTQYF.

This clonotype is medium-sized by share. V is TRBV7-9 and J is TRBJ2-3, with 7 bases lining up with TRBD1. Germline-derived CDR1 and CDR2 are SEHNR and FQNEAQ (reference sequence). Germline trimming cut 5 bases from V and 6 bases from J; bases unmatched to any gene: 5. This CDR3 comprises 13 residues. The CDR3 loop is CASSPPQGDTQYF. Written as DNA, the CDR3 is TGTGCCAGCAGCCCTCCACAGGGGGATACGCAGTATTTT.